One and the same sample provided the 32 T cell receptor beta chains below, sequenced in a study of PD-L1 blockade in urothelial cancer. Only in-frame clones appear in the TCRdb table, and some are missing; sequencing was by immunoSEQ multiplex PCR. The sample yields some 52,000 clones, over 70% seen once. The specimen comprised PBMCs, sampled around atezolizumab (anti-PD-L1) treatment. These receptors all come from a man aged 35-49 years with urothelial cancer.

This clone has just a few counts. The chain is built from TRBV2 and TRBJ2-1; TRBD2 agrees at 11 bases. V was pared by 8 bases and J by 6 bases, with 12 bases of the junction left unmatched. Per the germline V gene, CDR1 is SNHLY and CDR2 is FYNNEI. The CDR3 runs to 16 residues. As DNA, the CDR3 is TGTGCCAGCGGCGCCAGCCTAGCGGGGGGATTCAATGAGCAGTTCTTC. Residues: CASGASLAGGFNEQFF.

The chain uses TRBV15 and TRBJ2-2; D possibly corresponds to TRBD1 (6 bases). Germline loops: CDR1 LNHNV, CDR2 YYDKDF (reference sequence). Deletions cut 0 bases from V and 5 bases from J, with 16 bases between. The CDR3 is made up of 17 amino acids. The chain's CDR3 is CATSRDPTGLGTGELFF. DNA of the CDR3: TGTGCCACCAGCAGAGATCCGACAGGCCTGGGAACCGGGGAGCTGTTTTTT.

The chain is built from TRBV5-1 and TRBJ1-2; D possibly corresponds to TRBD1 (6 bases). The length of the CDR3 is 12 residues. Trimming took off 4 bases at V and 7 bases at J, with 11 bases between the two ends. Germline loops: CDR1 SGHRS, CDR2 YFSETQ. This CDR3 is CASSAGDFGYTF. The CDR3 DNA follows: TGCGCCAGCAGCGCAGGGGATTTTGGCTACACCTTC.

This clone was found once. The V and J genes are TRBV4-1 and TRBJ2-5; 13 bases are a match to TRBD2. V was clipped by 3 bases and J by 5 bases; unmatched bases: 12. Germline CDR1 MGHRA, CDR2 YSYEKL. CDR3 length equals 18 residues. The CDR3 reads CASSHKSGLAGAGETQYF. The CDR3 bases are TGCGCCAGCAGCCACAAGAGCGGACTAGCGGGAGCAGGGGAGACCCAGTACTTC.

Sample share makes this clone medium-sized (0.01 to 0.1%). The chain links TRBV19 to TRBJ2-1; weak D call: TRBD2 (6 bases). From germline, CDR1 is LNHDA and CDR2 SQIVND (reference sequence). The V end lost 3 bases, the J end lost 4 bases, and 10 bases lay between the germline ends. CDR3 length: 14 amino acids. CDR3 in DNA: TGTGCCAGTAGTATCGGGGGTCTGTACAATGAGCAGTTCTTC. As protein: CASSIGGLYNEQFF.

V and J are TRBV7-3 and TRBJ1-1, with 8 bases matching TRBD1. V shed 5 bases and J 1 base; nucleotides not matched to a gene: 0. Germline values: CDR1 SGHTA, CDR2 FQGTGA. The CDR3 consists of 13 residues. CDR3 sequence reads: CASSTGGNTEAFF. The CDR3 nucleotides are TGTGCCAGCAGCACAGGGGGGAACACTGAAGCTTTCTTT.

This rearrangement joins TRBV19 to TRBJ2-4, with 8 nucleotides matching TRBD2. This CDR3 has 17 amino acids. After removal of 7 bases from V and 0 bases from J, the junction contained 11 bases not matched to a gene. Looked up from germline, CDR1 is LNHDA and CDR2 is SQIVND (reference sequence). CDR3 protein: CASTSRGAGGAKNIQYF. CDR3 sequence (DNA): TGTGCCAGTACCTCGCGGGGGGCCGGGGGAGCCAAAAACATTCAGTACTTC. Full variable domain (missing parts from reference TRBV19 and TRBJ2-4): DGGITQSPKYLFRKEGQNVTLSCEQNLNHDAMYWYRQDPGQGLRLIYYSQIVNDFQKGDIAEGYSVSREKKESFPLTVTSAQKNPTAFYLCASTSRGAGGAKNIQYFGAGTRLSVL.

The chain uses TRBV7-3 and TRBJ1-2; the D gene is possibly TRBD1 (5 bases). V was pared by 5 bases and J by 6 bases, with 13 bases between. Per germline, CDR1 SGHTA and CDR2 FQGTGA. The CDR3 has 13 amino acids. The CDR3 is CASSRPGGDGYTF. The DNA of the CDR3 is TGTGCCAGCAGCCGGCCGGGGGGGGATGGCTACACCTTC.

This chain uses TRBV15 with TRBJ2-7, with 7 bases identical to TRBD1. From germline, CDR1 is LNHNV and CDR2 YYDKDF (reference sequence). J gave up 1 base and V 5 bases, and 8 bases lay outside the gene matches. The CDR3 is made up of 15 amino acids. CDR3 region: CATSYDRAFSYEQYF. CDR3 nucleotide sequence: TGTGCCACCAGCTACGACAGGGCATTTTCCTACGAGCAGTACTTC.

The chain joins TRBV9 to TRBJ2-1; tentatively, D is TRBD1 (6 bases). CDR1 and CDR2 (germline): SGDLS, YYNGEE. Trimming pared 3 bases from V and 10 bases from J, leaving 17 bases between. The CDR3 is made up of 14 amino acids. CDR3 amino acids: CASSARGGAPEQFF. The CDR3 DNA is TGTGCCAGCAGCGCCCGAGGGGGAGCCCCCGAGCAGTTCTTC.

About this clone itself: Germline and junction disagree at one end, which may indicate a read error. This chain uses TRBV5-4 with TRBJ1-1; 9 bases line up with TRBD1. The CDR3 loop spans 14 amino acids. CDR1 and CDR2 from the germline V gene are SGHNT and YYREEE (reference sequence). The CDR3 spells CASSSLSGQGSLVF. Here the CDR3 DNA reads TGTGCCAGCAGCTCCCTTTCCGGACAGGGGAGTTTAGTCTTT.

The genes are TRBV19 and TRBJ2-7, with no clear D. V was cut by 4 bases and J by 7 bases, with 14 bases left in between. Germline assignment: CDR1 LNHDA and CDR2 SQIVND (reference sequence). The CDR3 is made up of 13 amino acids. CDR3 coding DNA: TGTGCCAGTAGTAAGTCCTCTTGGCGGGAGCAGTACTTC. Residues: CASSKSSWREQYF.

This rearrangement joins TRBV27 to TRBJ1-5; maybe TRBD1 (5 bases). V lost 2 bases to trimming and J lost 6 bases, with 14 bases between them. CDR1 is MNHEY and CDR2 is SMNVEV in the germline V gene (reference sequence). This CDR3 comprises 15 residues. The CDR3 here is CASSLGWGGTQPQHF. The CDR3 DNA reads as TGTGCCAGCAGTTTAGGGTGGGGGGGGACTCAGCCCCAGCATTTT.

This rearrangement joins TRBV15 to TRBJ1-1; D perhaps matches TRBD1 (6 bases). The length of the CDR3 is 15 residues. V was pared by 8 bases and J by 2 bases, with 18 bases between. Germline V lookup: CDR1 LNHNV, CDR2 YYDKDF (reference sequence). The CDR3 nucleotides read TGTGCCACCGGGGAAGGGGGTACGGCCAACACTGAAGCTTTCTTT. Translating gives CATGEGGTANTEAFF.

This chain joins TRBV7-9 and TRBJ1-4; a possible D gene is TRBD1 (5 bases). Trimming removed 4 bases at V and 7 bases at J, with 19 bases between. Germline CDR1 and CDR2: SEHNR and FQNEAQ (reference sequence). The CDR3 runs to 16 residues. In DNA, the CDR3 is TGTGCCAGCAGCTCCCTAGGGGAGGGGAGTAGTGAAAAACTGTTTTTT. Its translation: CASSSLGEGSSEKLFF.

This clone was detected only once. The chain recombines TRBV6-6 with TRBJ2-2; D is possibly TRBD1 (6 bases). The germline V gene encodes CDR1 MNHNY and CDR2 SVGAGI (reference sequence). CDR3 length: 15 amino acids. V was cut by 0 bases and J by 6 bases, with 11 bases left in between. The CDR3 here is CASSYSIRGPGELFF. CDR3 in DNA: TGTGCCAGCAGTTACTCGATCAGGGGCCCCGGGGAGCTGTTTTTT.

The chain links TRBV29-1 to TRBJ2-4; D call uncertain. CDR3 length: 11 residues. Germline CDR1 is SQVTM and CDR2 is ANQGSEA. With 0 bases removed from V and 6 bases from J, the gap between germline ends came to 3 bases. DNA for the CDR3: TGCAGCGTTGAAGATCTAAACATTCAGTACTTC. Translated: CSVEDLNIQYF.

The chain links TRBV7-8 to TRBJ2-7, with 10 bases fitting TRBD1. CDR3 length: 13 residues. The germline gives CDR1 SGHVS, CDR2 FQNEAQ. V shed 6 bases and J 3 bases; nucleotides not matched to a gene: 2. The CDR3 DNA sequence: TGTGCCAGCAGTTGGGACAGGGGCTACGAGCAGTACTTC. Translating gives CASSWDRGYEQYF.

V gene TRBV25-1 combines with J gene TRBJ2-1; the match to TRBD2 covers 9 bases. Germline values: CDR1 MGHDK, CDR2 SYGVNS. Unmatched junction bases numbered 5, after V lost 2 bases and J lost 3 bases. This CDR3 contains 16 residues. This chain's CDR3 is CASSERREGRYNEQFF. CDR3 coding DNA: TGTGCCAGCAGTGAAAGGCGGGAGGGCCGCTACAATGAGCAGTTCTTC.

This chain joins TRBV25-1 and TRBJ1-1, with D possibly being TRBD1 (6 bases). Per germline, CDR1 MGHDK and CDR2 SYGVNS. The CDR3 consists of 14 residues. The V end was cut by 9 bases, the J end by 0 bases, with 14 bases between. CDR3 nucleotides: TGTGCCAGTCGCCAGGACAGCATGAACACTGAAGCTTTCTTT. It is translated as CASRQDSMNTEAFF.

The rearrangement links TRBV5-1 to TRBJ1-4, with D unresolved. Trimming pared 3 bases from V and 5 bases from J, leaving 26 bases between. The CDR3 runs to 19 residues. Germline V CDR1 and CDR2: SGHRS, YFSETQ. CDR3 bases: TGCGCCAGCAGCTCAGGCCTAGGGTTTGATCTGGGGAGCAATGAAAAACTGTTTTTT. Translated: CASSSGLGFDLGSNEKLFF.

This chain uses TRBV5-1 with TRBJ2-1; no clear D gene. CDR3 length: 14 amino acids. The V gene lost 0 bases and the J gene lost 2 bases, with 6 bases spanning the gap. The germline gives CDR1 SGHRS, CDR2 YFSETQ. The CDR3 region has the DNA TGCGCCAGCAGCTTGGGGGCAGCCTACAATGAGCAGTTCTTC. Amino acid sequence: CASSLGAAYNEQFF.

This clone was recorded only once. The chain joins TRBV5-1 to TRBJ2-5; a weak D match, TRBD1 (6 bases). The CDR3 runs 13 residues. The germline CDR1 and CDR2 sequences are SGHRS and YFSETQ. Deletions cut 7 bases from V and 5 bases from J, with 15 bases between. The CDR3 DNA reads TGCGCCAGCCTCGGACAGAGGGGGGAGACCCAGTACTTC. Encoded protein: CASLGQRGETQYF. Full variable domain (missing parts from reference TRBV5-1 and TRBJ2-5): KAGVTQTPRYLIKTRGQQVTLSCSPISGHRSVSWYQQTPGQGLQFLFEYFSETQRNKGNFPGRFSGRQFSNSRSEMNVSTLELGDSALYLCASLGQRGETQYFGPGTRLLVL.

This clone was observed a few times. V and J are TRBV27 and TRBJ1-1, with TRBD1 identical over 12 bases. The V gene end was trimmed by 3 bases and the J gene end by 10 bases; junction bases not matched to a gene: 27. Germline V gives CDR1 MNHEY, CDR2 SMNVEV (reference sequence). The CDR3 extends over 21 amino acids. The CDR3 DNA reads TGTGCCAGCAGTTTGCGGATCGGAATGGGTTTCGGGACAGGGGGCGCTAATCCAGCTTTCTTT. Translation: CASSLRIGMGFGTGGANPAFF.

The rearrangement joins TRBV4-2 to TRBJ2-7; TRBD2 agrees at 12 bases. J was trimmed by 4 bases and V by 0 bases; bases with no gene match: 4. Germline V CDR1 and CDR2: LGHNA, YNFKEQ. This CDR3 comprises 16 residues. CDR3: CASSQDLLAGGYEQYF. As DNA, the CDR3 is TGTGCCAGCAGCCAAGATCTCCTAGCGGGGGGGTACGAGCAGTACTTC.

This sequence joins TRBV30 and TRBJ2-5; perhaps TRBD1 as D (5 bases). The germline CDR1 and CDR2 sequences are GTSNPN and SVGIG (reference sequence). V was clipped by 1 base and J by 5 bases, with 20 bases between them. The CDR3 covers 16 residues. CDR3 protein: CAWSGTRARAGETQYF. The CDR3 DNA reads TGTGCCTGGAGTGGGACCCGTGCAAGGGCAGGGGAGACCCAGTACTTC. The variable domain in full, completed from reference TRBV30 and TRBJ2-5, reads SQTIHQWPATLVQPVGSPLSLECTVEGTSNPNLYWYRQAAGRGLQLLFYSVGIGQISSEVPQNLSASRPQDRQFILSSKKLLLSDSGFYLCAWSGTRARAGETQYFGPGTRLLVL.

This clone has just one count. The genes are TRBV28 and TRBJ2-1; 7 nucleotides agree with TRBD1. J lost 6 bases, V lost 5 bases, and 7 bases had no gene match. Germline assignment: CDR1 MDHEN and CDR2 SYDVKM. This CDR3 is 14 amino acids long. The CDR3 loop is CASSRQGGSNEQFF. The CDR3, as DNA: TGTGCCAGCAGTCGACAGGGCGGGTCCAATGAGCAGTTCTTC.

This clone has just a few counts. The chain carries TRBV30 and TRBJ2-1; the match to TRBD2 covers 12 bases. J was trimmed by 3 bases and V by 1 base; bases with no gene match: 7. The CDR3 has 17 residues. CDR1 and CDR2 (germline): GTSNPN, SVGIG (reference sequence). The CDR3: CAWSAGTSGRIYNEQFF. CDR3 in DNA: TGTGCCTGGAGTGCAGGAACTAGCGGGAGGATCTACAATGAGCAGTTCTTC.

The CDR3, as DNA: TGTGCCAGCAGTGGCTTGATTGCGGGAGGGCCGTTAGAGCAGTACTTC. Residues: CASSGLIAGGPLEQYF. The chain carries TRBV27 and TRBJ2-7; the match to TRBD2 covers 9 bases. The V and J ends lost 5 bases and 7 bases, in that order; junction bases with no gene match: 15. Germline V gives CDR1 MNHEY, CDR2 SMNVEV (reference sequence). The CDR3 sequence is 16 residues long.

To note about this clone: Within the sample, other DNA sequences also encode this same CDR3. The chain recombines TRBV10-1 with TRBJ1-5; no definite D call. The V gene lost 0 bases and the J gene lost 7 bases, with 4 bases spanning the gap. Germline CDR1 is WNHNN and CDR2 is SYGVQD (reference sequence). The length of the CDR3 is 12 residues. CDR3 nucleotides: TGCGCCAGCAGTGAGTCGGGCCAGCCCCAGCATTTT. Amino acid sequence: CASSESGQPQHF.

The rearrangement joins TRBV28 to TRBJ2-4; 8 bases fit TRBD2. CDR3 length equals 17 residues. J was trimmed by 3 bases and V by 6 bases; bases with no gene match: 13. Germline CDR1 is MDHEN and CDR2 is SYDVKM. The CDR3 bases are TGTGCCAGCAGGGGGACTAGAGGCCCCCTTGGCAAAAACATTCAGTACTTC. Its protein product is CASRGTRGPLGKNIQYF.

This chain connects TRBV7-2 to TRBJ1-4; maybe TRBD1 (5 bases). The CDR3 contains 15 residues. Germline CDR1 is SGHTA and CDR2 is FQGNSA. The germline V and J ends were trimmed by 2 bases and 4 bases, with 11 bases remaining between them. The CDR3 DNA follows: TGTGCCAGCAGCTTATTAAGCAGGGATAATGAAAAACTGTTTTTT. It translates to CASSLLSRDNEKLFF.